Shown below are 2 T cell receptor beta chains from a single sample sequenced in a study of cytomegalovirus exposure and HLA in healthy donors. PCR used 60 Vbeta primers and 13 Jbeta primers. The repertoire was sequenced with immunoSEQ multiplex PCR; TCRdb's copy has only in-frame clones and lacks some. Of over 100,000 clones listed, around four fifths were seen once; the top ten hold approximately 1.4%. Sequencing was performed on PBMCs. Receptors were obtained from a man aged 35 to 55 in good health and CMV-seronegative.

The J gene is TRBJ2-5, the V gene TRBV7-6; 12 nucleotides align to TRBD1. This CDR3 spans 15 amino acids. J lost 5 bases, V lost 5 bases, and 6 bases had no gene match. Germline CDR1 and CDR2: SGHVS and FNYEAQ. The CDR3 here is CASSPRDRGRETQYF. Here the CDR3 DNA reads TGTGCCAGCAGCCCTCGGGACAGGGGGCGGGAGACCCAGTACTTC.

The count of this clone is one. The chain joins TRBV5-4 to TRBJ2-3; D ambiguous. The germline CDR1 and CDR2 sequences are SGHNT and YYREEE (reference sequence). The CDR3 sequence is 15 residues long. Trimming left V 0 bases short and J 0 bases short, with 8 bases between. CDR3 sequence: CASSLGSHSTDTQYF. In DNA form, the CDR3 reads TGTGCCAGCAGCTTGGGGAGCCATAGCACAGATACGCAGTATTTT. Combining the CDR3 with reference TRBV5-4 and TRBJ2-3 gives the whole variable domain ETGVTQSPTHLIKTRGQQVTLRCSSQSGHNTVSWYQQALGQGPQFIFQYYREEENGRGNFPPRFSGLQFPNYSSELNVNALELDDSALYLCASSLGSHSTDTQYFGPGTRLTVL.